This is a list of T cell receptor beta chains from one sample in a study of T cells in Graves' hyperthyroidism and ophthalmopathy. TCRdb reprocessed the multiplex PCR reads via MiXCR and lists one record per CDR3 protein. This sample has 250,000 to 400,000 distinct CDR3 sequences; 12% to 15% occur once, and the top ten carry approximately 35%. The source material was blood. Receptors were obtained from a woman between 40 and 55 years old with Graves' ophthalmopathy. CDR3s include the opening cysteine and the closing phenylalanine or tryptophan. Fields, in order: clone size, V gene, J gene, D gene, CDR3 protein, CDR3 DNA. A D gene is named only where the DNA matches it firmly. Not all rows give a size; the values are once, few, many and, for expanded clones, a class.

clone_size: .; v_call: TRBV20-1; j_call: TRBJ2-5; d_call: .; cdr3_aa: CSARRAAWETQYF; cdr3_nt: TGCAGTGCTAGACGCGCGGCATGGGAGACCCAGTACTTC
clone_size: .; v_call: TRBV6-2/TRBV6-3; j_call: TRBJ2-1; d_call: TRBD1; cdr3_aa: CATTTGPHNEQFF; cdr3_nt: TGTGCCACCACGACAGGGCCCCACAATGAGCAGTTCTTC
clone_size: many; v_call: TRBV11-3; j_call: TRBJ1-1; d_call: .; cdr3_aa: CASSARDGRRTEAFF; cdr3_nt: TGTGCCAGCAGCGCGAGGGACGGGCGGCGCACTGAAGCTTTCTTT
clone_size: .; v_call: TRBV7-8; j_call: TRBJ2-5; d_call: .; cdr3_aa: CASSLEDF; cdr3_nt: TGTGCCAGCAGCTTAGAGGACTTC
clone_size: .; v_call: TRBV4-1; j_call: TRBJ2-2; d_call: TRBD1; cdr3_aa: CASSGPRQGANTGELFF; cdr3_nt: TGCGCCAGCAGCGGGCCGAGACAGGGGGCGAACACCGGGGAGCTGTTTTTT
clone_size: many; v_call: TRBV4-1; j_call: TRBJ2-7; d_call: .; cdr3_aa: CASSQDLLGEQYF; cdr3_nt: TGCGCCAGCAGCCAAGATCTTTTAGGCGAGCAGTACTTC
clone_size: many; v_call: TRBV7-9; j_call: TRBJ2-1; d_call: .; cdr3_aa: CASSLSLAREDNEQFF; cdr3_nt: TGTGCCAGCAGCTTATCTCTGGCGCGGGAAGACAATGAGCAGTTCTTC
clone_size: .; v_call: TRBV20-1; j_call: TRBJ1-1; d_call: .; cdr3_aa: CSARQTNTEAFF; cdr3_nt: TGCAGTGCTAGACAGACGAACACTGAAGCTTTCTTT
clone_size: few; v_call: TRBV7-2; j_call: TRBJ2-5; d_call: TRBD1; cdr3_aa: CASSKGRGQGRTQYF; cdr3_nt: TGTGCCAGCAGCAAGGGGAGAGGACAGGGGCGGACCCAGTACTTC
clone_size: many; v_call: TRBV7-2; j_call: TRBJ2-7; d_call: TRBD1; cdr3_aa: CASSYRDRVYEQYF; cdr3_nt: TGTGCCAGCAGCTACCGGGACAGGGTCTACGAGCAGTACTTC
clone_size: many; v_call: TRBV19; j_call: TRBJ1-2; d_call: TRBD1; cdr3_aa: CASSISRQGAFGYTF; cdr3_nt: TGTGCCAGTAGTATTTCAAGACAGGGGGCTTTTGGCTACACCTTC
clone_size: many; v_call: TRBV2; j_call: TRBJ2-5; d_call: .; cdr3_aa: CASSEGYDSTGPWIETQYF; cdr3_nt: TGTGCCAGCAGTGAAGGCTATGACTCGACAGGCCCTTGGATAGAGACCCAGTACTTC
clone_size: .; v_call: TRBV10-3; j_call: TRBJ2-3; d_call: TRBD2; cdr3_aa: CAPPPPSGGPSTDTQYF; cdr3_nt: TGTGCCCCCCCCCCCCCTAGCGGGGGCCCTAGCACAGATACGCAGTATTTT
clone_size: few; v_call: TRBV14; j_call: TRBJ1-1; d_call: .; cdr3_aa: CASSQDFGGRGSTEAFF; cdr3_nt: TGTGCCAGCAGCCAAGATTTCGGGGGGCGCGGGAGCACTGAAGCTTTCTTT
clone_size: few; v_call: TRBV11-2; j_call: TRBJ1-4; d_call: .; cdr3_aa: CASSLARVGEKLFF; cdr3_nt: TGTGCCAGCAGCTTAGCACGGGTCGGCGAAAAACTGTTTTTT
clone_size: .; v_call: TRBV18; j_call: TRBJ2-7; d_call: TRBD1; cdr3_aa: CASSPAQGASYEQYF; cdr3_nt: TGTGCCAGCTCACCAGCACAGGGGGCCTCCTACGAGCAGTACTTC
clone_size: .; v_call: TRBV11-2; j_call: TRBJ2-1; d_call: .; cdr3_aa: CASSLEMWAGEQFF; cdr3_nt: TGTGCCAGCAGCTTAGAAATGTGGGCCGGTGAGCAGTTCTTC
clone_size: few; v_call: TRBV10-3; j_call: TRBJ2-1; d_call: .; cdr3_aa: CAIGDHNEQFF; cdr3_nt: TGTGCCATCGGGGACCACAATGAGCAGTTCTTC
clone_size: .; v_call: TRBV5-6; j_call: TRBJ2-7; d_call: TRBD1; cdr3_aa: CASSQGQRAYEQYF; cdr3_nt: TGTGCCAGCAGCCAGGGACAGAGGGCGTACGAGCAGTACTTC
clone_size: few; v_call: TRBV6-1; j_call: TRBJ2-3; d_call: .; cdr3_aa: CASSSTVLSTDTQYF; cdr3_nt: TGTGCCAGCAGTTCCACGGTTCTTAGCACAGATACGCAGTATTTT
clone_size: few; v_call: TRBV27; j_call: TRBJ2-3; d_call: .; cdr3_aa: CASSLSAITDTQYF; cdr3_nt: TGTGCCAGCAGTTTATCCGCAATCACAGATACGCAGTATTTT
clone_size: many; v_call: TRBV2; j_call: TRBJ1-2; d_call: .; cdr3_aa: CASSFEYGYTF; cdr3_nt: TGTGCCAGCAGCTTCGAGTATGGCTACACCTTC
clone_size: many; v_call: TRBV11-2; j_call: TRBJ2-1; d_call: .; cdr3_aa: CASSLDTSVQFF; cdr3_nt: TGTGCCAGCAGCTTGGATACATCGGTGCAGTTCTTC
clone_size: many; v_call: TRBV5-1; j_call: TRBJ1-1; d_call: .; cdr3_aa: CASSPGLDEAFF; cdr3_nt: TGCGCCAGCAGTCCGGGGCTCGACGAAGCTTTCTTT
clone_size: .; v_call: TRBV20-1; j_call: TRBJ1-2; d_call: .; cdr3_aa: CSARSPAGVEGYTF; cdr3_nt: TGCAGTGCTAGATCCCCCGCAGGGGTGGAGGGCTACACCTTC
clone_size: many; v_call: TRBV19; j_call: TRBJ1-5; d_call: .; cdr3_aa: CASSVQLTGQRGQPQHF; cdr3_nt: TGTGCCAGTAGTGTCCAGTTAACGGGGCAACGGGGTCAGCCCCAGCATTTT
clone_size: many; v_call: TRBV20-1; j_call: TRBJ1-2; d_call: .; cdr3_aa: CSALAFYGYTF; cdr3_nt: TGCAGTGCTCTAGCATTCTATGGCTACACCTTC
clone_size: .; v_call: TRBV24-1; j_call: TRBJ2-2; d_call: .; cdr3_aa: CATSDLFNTGELFF; cdr3_nt: TGTGCCACCAGTGATTTGTTTAACACCGGGGAGCTGTTTTTT
clone_size: many; v_call: TRBV7-9; j_call: TRBJ2-1; d_call: TRBD1; cdr3_aa: CASSSGGYNEQFF; cdr3_nt: TGTGCCAGCAGTTCAGGGGGATACAATGAGCAGTTCTTC
clone_size: many; v_call: TRBV24-1; j_call: TRBJ2-1; d_call: .; cdr3_aa: CATSRDTASYNEQFF; cdr3_nt: TGTGCCACCAGCCGGGACACAGCCTCCTACAATGAGCAGTTCTTC
clone_size: many; v_call: TRBV6-6; j_call: TRBJ2-1; d_call: TRBD1; cdr3_aa: CASSYFGQGWDNEQFF; cdr3_nt: TGTGCCAGCAGTTACTTTGGACAGGGGTGGGACAATGAGCAGTTCTTC
clone_size: many; v_call: TRBV28; j_call: TRBJ2-5; d_call: .; cdr3_aa: CASRPTGKETQYF; cdr3_nt: TGTGCCAGCAGGCCAACAGGGAAGGAGACCCAGTACTTC
clone_size: many; v_call: TRBV18; j_call: TRBJ2-7; d_call: TRBD1; cdr3_aa: CASSPGTGADYEQYF; cdr3_nt: TGTGCCAGCTCTCCAGGGACAGGGGCTGATTACGAGCAGTACTTC
clone_size: .; v_call: TRBV12-3/TRBV12-4; j_call: TRBJ2-3; d_call: TRBD2; cdr3_aa: CASSNGLAGTDTQYF; cdr3_nt: TGTGCCAGCAGTAACGGACTAGCGGGCACAGATACGCAGTATTTT
clone_size: .; v_call: TRBV19; j_call: TRBJ2-3; d_call: .; cdr3_aa: CASSIDDPGVTDTQYF; cdr3_nt: TGTGCCAGTAGTATAGATGATCCGGGAGTTACAGATACGCAGTATTTT
clone_size: few; v_call: TRBV20-1; j_call: TRBJ2-3; d_call: TRBD2; cdr3_aa: CSASALAGDTDTQYF; cdr3_nt: TGCAGTGCTAGCGCACTAGCGGGCGACACAGATACGCAGTATTTT
clone_size: many; v_call: TRBV6-1; j_call: TRBJ1-5; d_call: TRBD1; cdr3_aa: CASRVNRGSNQPQHF; cdr3_nt: TGTGCCAGCAGAGTTAACAGGGGGAGCAATCAGCCCCAGCATTTT
clone_size: few; v_call: TRBV7-9; j_call: TRBJ2-5; d_call: .; cdr3_aa: CASSSIRETQYF; cdr3_nt: TGTGCCAGCAGCTCAATCAGAGAGACCCAGTACTTC
clone_size: .; v_call: TRBV29-1; j_call: TRBJ2-5; d_call: .; cdr3_aa: CSVVAVETQYF; cdr3_nt: TGCAGCGTCGTCGCGGTAGAGACCCAGTACTTC
clone_size: many; v_call: TRBV10-2; j_call: TRBJ2-7; d_call: .; cdr3_aa: CASSDVVWVPDSYEQYF; cdr3_nt: TGCGCCAGCAGTGATGTCGTCTGGGTACCAGACTCCTACGAGCAGTACTTC
clone_size: many; v_call: TRBV2; j_call: TRBJ2-1; d_call: .; cdr3_aa: CASSELDSNEQFF; cdr3_nt: TGTGCCAGCAGTGAACTAGATTCAAATGAGCAGTTCTTC
clone_size: many; v_call: TRBV2; j_call: TRBJ1-5; d_call: TRBD1; cdr3_aa: CASSVWGQGNQPQHF; cdr3_nt: TGTGCCAGCAGTGTGTGGGGACAGGGCAATCAGCCCCAGCATTTT